These 9 T cell receptor beta chains were sequenced from one sample in a study of T cell responses to AZD1222 COVID-19 vaccine. Sequencing was performed with immunoSEQ multiplex PCR; in TCRdb, only in-frame clones are kept and a portion is missing. The data contain about 100,000 clones, more than 85% of them seen just once; the ten biggest clones take up approximately 15%. Specimen: peripheral blood, collected on day 0 of AZD1222 vaccination. The source of these receptors is an adult in good health.

The genes are TRBV28 and TRBJ2-7, with a weak D call TRBD2 (6 bases). Germline V gives CDR1 MDHEN, CDR2 SYDVKM. V lost 8 bases and J lost 7, with 18 bases in between. The CDR3 totals 13 residues. This CDR3 reads CASGGLMGREQYF. Written as DNA, the CDR3 is TGTGCCAGCGGGGGGTTGATGGGGCGGGAGCAGTACTTC.

The V call is TRBV5-1, the J call TRBJ2-7, with 7 bases aligning to TRBD2. The germline V gene encodes CDR1 SGHRS and CDR2 YFSETQ. CDR3 length: 15 amino acids. V shed 2 bases and J 4 bases; nucleotides not matched to a gene: 9. The CDR3 protein is CASSLAGREEYEQYF. The CDR3 nucleotides are TGCGCCAGCAGCTTAGCGGGACGGGAAGAGTACGAGCAGTACTTC.

This clone was seen a single time. This chain joins TRBV19 and TRBJ2-7; TRBD2 matches at 10 bases. CDR1 LNHDA and CDR2 SQIVND come from the germline V gene (reference sequence). Losses at the gene ends were 5 bases for V and 3 bases for J; bases not matched to a gene: 7. There are 15 residues in the CDR3. The CDR3 DNA is TGTGCCAGTAGTGGGCGGACTAGCGGTGACTACGAGCAGTACTTC. Translation gives CASSGRTSGDYEQYF.

The V call is TRBV2, the J call TRBJ2-1, with a tentative D call TRBD2 (5 bases). The CDR3 sequence is 16 residues long. The V and J ends lost 8 bases and 1 base respectively, with 18 bases between them. Germline values: CDR1 SNHLY, CDR2 FYNNEI. This CDR3 is CASPPRLGGSYNEQFF. Here the CDR3 DNA reads TGTGCCAGCCCCCCAAGATTGGGCGGGTCCTACAATGAGCAGTTCTTC.

The chain combines TRBV5-1 with TRBJ2-5; 8 positions match TRBD1. Germline V gene lookup returns CDR1 SGHRS and CDR2 YFSETQ. Trimming cost V 3 bases and J 4 bases; bases outside gene matches: 5. The CDR3 loop spans 14 amino acids. In nucleotides, the CDR3 is TGCGCCAGCAGCTCGAGACAGGGGTCAGAGACCCAGTACTTC. Protein: CASSSRQGSETQYF.

The chain is built from TRBV28 and TRBJ1-5, with 7 nucleotides matching TRBD1. CDR1 is MDHEN and CDR2 is SYDVKM in the germline V gene. With V trimmed by 6 bases and J by 0 bases, 8 bases remained unmatched. The CDR3 totals 16 residues. As DNA, the CDR3 is TGTGCCAGCAGATCCAGACAGGGTTATAGCAATCAGCCCCAGCATTTT. This codes for CASRSRQGYSNQPQHF.

The chain couples TRBV6-1 to TRBJ1-2; 7 nucleotides match TRBD1. Trimming cost V 2 bases and J 4 bases; bases outside gene matches: 7. The CDR3 has 15 amino acids. Germline V gene sequence: CDR1 MNHNS, CDR2 SASEGT. CDR3 DNA: TGTGCCAGCAGTGAAAGAGGGGGCCGCGGCTATGGCTACACCTTC. It specifies CASSERGGRGYGYTF.

The gene calls are TRBV14 and TRBJ1-2; D is ambiguous. Looked up from germline, CDR1 is SGHDN and CDR2 is FVKESK. CDR3 length equals 15 residues. V lost 1 base and J lost 4, with 13 bases in between. The CDR3 here is CASSQGVGWFYGYTF. The DNA of the CDR3 is TGTGCCAGCAGCCAAGGAGTCGGTTGGTTCTATGGCTACACCTTC. The full variable domain, completed using reference TRBV14 and TRBJ1-2, is EAGVTQFPSHSVIEKGQTVTLRCDPISGHDNLYWYRRVMGKEIKFLLHFVKESKQDESGMPNNRFLAERTGGTYSTLKVQPAELEDSGVYFCASSQGVGWFYGYTFGSGTRLTVV.

V and J are TRBV27 and TRBJ1-1; D is perhaps TRBD1 (5 bases). The CDR3 length is 19 residues. The germline CDR1 and CDR2 sequences are MNHEY and SMNVEV (reference sequence). Trimming pared 1 base from V and 4 bases from J, leaving 25 bases between. CDR3 sequence reads: CASSLFRIPGPPGGTEAFF. The CDR3, as DNA: TGTGCCAGCAGTTTATTCCGAATTCCGGGACCACCTGGGGGCACTGAAGCTTTCTTT.